The rows below give T cell receptor beta chains drawn from one sample of a study of metastatic and nonmetastatic thyroid tumors. TCRdb re-called the PCR reads through MiXCR. The sample consists of 37,000 or so clones, about a sixth of them appearing once. The source material was blood. Source of these receptors: a male donor with papillary thyroid cancer or a benign thyroid nodule (not recorded which). Some clones in this sample may be carry-over from other donors' samples. CDR3s leave out the opening cysteine and the closing phenylalanine or tryptophan. Fields, in order: CDR3 protein, V gene, J gene.

CDR3: ASSLSPIDPKYLRTLAKNIQY; V: TRBV7-3; J: TRBJ2-4
CDR3: AISDPGTAYEQY; V: TRBV10-3; J: TRBJ2-7
CDR3: ASSSAGLGDTQY; V: TRBV27; J: TRBJ2-3
CDR3: ASSYDPGSFSSGANVLT; V: TRBV6-2/TRBV6-3; J: TRBJ2-6
CDR3: ASSLGFGGHYGYT; V: TRBV5-1; J: TRBJ1-2
CDR3: ASSPGQAPYEQY; V: TRBV27; J: TRBJ2-7
CDR3: ATSDHDRDGRETQY; V: TRBV24-1; J: TRBJ2-5
CDR3: SARVDREYEQY; V: TRBV20-1; J: TRBJ2-7
CDR3: ASSASPGLDEQY; V: TRBV7-6; J: TRBJ2-7
CDR3: ASSLVPNNEQF; V: TRBV11-1; J: TRBJ2-1
CDR3: ASRPETGNINQPQH; V: TRBV6-2/TRBV6-3; J: TRBJ1-5
CDR3: ASKSGSSTDTQY; V: TRBV12-3/TRBV12-4; J: TRBJ2-3
CDR3: AISGDSGGLQETQY; V: TRBV10-3; J: TRBJ2-5
CDR3: ASSLETGYTEAF; V: TRBV5-6; J: TRBJ1-1
CDR3: ASSFTVRTEAF; V: TRBV7-2; J: TRBJ1-1
CDR3: ATSSAFNTEAF; V: TRBV14; J: TRBJ1-1
CDR3: ASSPPGGLAIPNEQF; V: TRBV18; J: TRBJ2-1
CDR3: ASSTGSTGVTYEQY; V: TRBV12-3/TRBV12-4; J: TRBJ2-7